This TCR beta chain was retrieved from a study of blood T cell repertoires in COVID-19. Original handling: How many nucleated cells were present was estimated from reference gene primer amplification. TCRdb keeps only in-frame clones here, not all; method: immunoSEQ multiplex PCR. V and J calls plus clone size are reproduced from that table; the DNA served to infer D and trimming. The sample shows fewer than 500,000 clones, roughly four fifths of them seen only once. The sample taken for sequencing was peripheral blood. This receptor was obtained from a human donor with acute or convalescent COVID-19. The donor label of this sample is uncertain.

Here the CDR3 DNA reads TGTGCCAGCATACGGGACTACTACAATGAGCAGTTCTTC. Translated, it gives CASIRDYYNEQFF. The rearrangement joins TRBV2 to TRBJ2-1; 7 nucleotides match TRBD2. This CDR3 is 13 amino acids long. CDR1 and CDR2 (germline): SNHLY, FYNNEI. V was clipped by 7 bases and J by 3 bases; unmatched bases: 3.